This T cell receptor beta chain was captured by sequencing in a study of blood T cell repertoires in COVID-19. Germline loops: CDR1 MNHEY, CDR2 SVGEGT. The CDR3 runs 11 residues. With 5 bases removed from V and 3 bases from J, the gap between germline ends came to 5 bases. The table came from immunoSEQ multiplex PCR; TCRdb's copy has only in-frame clones and leaves some out. Of around 300,000 clones detected, over 70% appear once; the ten largest clones hold 2.5% to 3%. The origin of this receptor is a man aged 25-45 years with active or convalescent COVID-19. Sample: peripheral blood. The rearrangement uses TRBV6-2 or TRBV6-3 and TRBJ2-7; D is undetermined. The CDR3 region is CASSPNYEQYF. CDR3 nucleotides: TGTGCCAGCAGTCCAAACTACGAGCAGTACTTC.